This T cell receptor beta chain is from a study of blood T cell repertoires in COVID-19. The overall study: Donors in the United States, Italy and Spain gave samples during acute or convalescent COVID-19. T cells, B-cell-depleted T cells, or PBMCs provided the cDNA or gDNA that served as material.

In germline, CDR1 is SEHNR, CDR2 FQNEAQ (reference sequence). This CDR3 spans 12 amino acids. The V segment lost 6 bases and the J segment 6 bases; nucleotides outside the gene matches: 4. This clone showed up just once. Source study methods: Amplified reference gene primers provided the basis for estimating nucleated cell counts. Profiled with immunoSEQ multiplex PCR; TCRdb holds only in-frame clones, not every one. Clonal size and the V and J genes are those of that table, whereas D and trimming came from the DNA. The sample includes 100,000 to 130,000 clones, around 89% of them seen just once. This TCR came from a man aged 35 to 55 with active or convalescent COVID-19. This sequence joins TRBV7-9 and TRBJ1-1; 7 positions agree with TRBD1. Sequences were obtained from peripheral blood. The chain's CDR3 is CASRGTAPEAFF. CDR3 bases: TGTGCCAGCAGAGGGACAGCACCTGAAGCTTTCTTT.